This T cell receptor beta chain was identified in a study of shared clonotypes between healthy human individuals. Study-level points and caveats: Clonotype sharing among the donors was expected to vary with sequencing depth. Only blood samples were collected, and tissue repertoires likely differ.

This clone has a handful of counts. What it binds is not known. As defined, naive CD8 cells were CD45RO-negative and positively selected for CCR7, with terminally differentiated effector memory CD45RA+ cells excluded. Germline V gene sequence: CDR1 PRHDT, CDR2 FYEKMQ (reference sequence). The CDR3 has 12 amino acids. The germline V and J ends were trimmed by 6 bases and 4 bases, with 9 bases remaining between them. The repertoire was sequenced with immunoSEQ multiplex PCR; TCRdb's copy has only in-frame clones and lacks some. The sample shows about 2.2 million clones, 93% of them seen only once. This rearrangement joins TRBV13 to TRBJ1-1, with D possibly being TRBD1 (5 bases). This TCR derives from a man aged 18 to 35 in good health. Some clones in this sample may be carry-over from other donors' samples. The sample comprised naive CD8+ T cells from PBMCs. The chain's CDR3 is CASSFGTTEAFF. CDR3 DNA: TGTGCCAGCAGTTTTGGGACCACTGAAGCTTTCTTT.